The rows below give T cell receptor beta chains drawn from one sample of a study of monozygotic twins with inflammatory bowel disease. With the 5' RACE reads reprocessed, TCRdb shows one record per CDR3 protein and no DNA. The sample data list 170,000 or so distinct CDR3 sequences. Input material: blood. The receptors come from a human donor with ulcerative colitis or Crohn's disease, or a healthy co-twin of an affected twin (not recorded which). Each CDR3 is given with its conserved first and last residue.

>TRBV5-1|TRBJ2-7
CASSLVSMEGDEQYF
>TRBV20-1|TRBJ2-4
CSGRLSDENIQYF
>TRBV20-1|TRBJ2-5
CSARGQTNSETQYF
>TRBV5-1|TRBJ1-1
CASSWDGFLDTEAFF
>TRBV10-3|TRBJ1-2
CAISEPMTDNYGYTF
>TRBV5-1|TRBJ2-1
CASSLVRLAGANEQFF
>TRBV20-1|TRBJ1-5
CSATPGGNQPQHF
>TRBV2|TRBJ2-7
CASTLGSQPYEQYF
>TRBV5-1|TRBJ2-1
CASSIGTTTEQFF
>TRBV27|TRBJ2-2
CASSVRVNTGELFF
>TRBV25-1|TRBJ1-1
CASSESTGGYGGTEAFF
>TRBV20-1|TRBJ1-1
CSAGVPGRNTEAFF
>TRBV14|TRBJ2-7
CASSHSQKRTTEQYF
>TRBV6-2/TRBV6-3|TRBJ2-7
CASSPTRTSGPYEQYF
>TRBV11-2|TRBJ2-4
CASSLGFGNIQYF
>TRBV3-1|TRBJ1-1
CASSPRQGETEAFF
>TRBV5-4|TRBJ2-5
CASSPGLARETQYF
>TRBV20-1|TRBJ2-7
CSATAAPSSEQYF
>TRBV18|TRBJ2-3
CASSPRGQGNTDTQYF
>TRBV29-1|TRBJ2-7
CSVESSYEQYF
>TRBV27|TRBJ2-7
CASSLSMGPYEQYF
>TRBV20-1|TRBJ2-1
CSARDLRRSPHNEQFF
>TRBV10-3|TRBJ1-1
CAISRELNTEAFF